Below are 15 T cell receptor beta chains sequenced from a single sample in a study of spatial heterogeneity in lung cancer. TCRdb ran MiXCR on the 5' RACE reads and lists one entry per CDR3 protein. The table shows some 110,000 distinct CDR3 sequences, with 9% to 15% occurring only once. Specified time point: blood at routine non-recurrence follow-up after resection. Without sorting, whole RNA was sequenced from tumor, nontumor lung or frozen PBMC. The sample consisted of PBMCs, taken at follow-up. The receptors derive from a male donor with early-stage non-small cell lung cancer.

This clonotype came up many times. This CDR3 is CASSQDRATGELFF. For the CDR3, the DNA is TGCGCCAGCAGCCAAGACAGGGCCACCGGGGAGCTGTTTTTT. The V gene is TRBV4-3, the J gene TRBJ2-2; TRBD1 might be the D (5 bases). CDR1 is LGHNA and CDR2 is YSLEER in the germline V gene. The CDR3 is made up of 14 amino acids. The V end was cut by 0 bases, the J end by 4 bases, with 6 bases between.

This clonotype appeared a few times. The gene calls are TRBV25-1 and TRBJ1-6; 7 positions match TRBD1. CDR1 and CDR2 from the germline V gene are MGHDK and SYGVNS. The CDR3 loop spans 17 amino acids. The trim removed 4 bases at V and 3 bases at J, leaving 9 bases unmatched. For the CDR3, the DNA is TGTGCCAGCAGTGGGGGACAGCGGGTAGGCTATAATTCACCCCTCCACTTT. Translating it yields CASSGGQRVGYNSPLHF.

CDR3 loop: CSVGTSPNEKLFF. As DNA, the CDR3 is TGCAGCGTTGGGACAAGCCCTAATGAAAAACTGTTTTTT. The V call is TRBV29-1, the J call TRBJ1-4, with a possible D match to TRBD1 (5 bases). V lost 4 bases to trimming and J lost 3 bases, with 9 bases between them. The germline V gene encodes CDR1 SQVTM and CDR2 ANQGSEA. The CDR3 runs to 13 residues.

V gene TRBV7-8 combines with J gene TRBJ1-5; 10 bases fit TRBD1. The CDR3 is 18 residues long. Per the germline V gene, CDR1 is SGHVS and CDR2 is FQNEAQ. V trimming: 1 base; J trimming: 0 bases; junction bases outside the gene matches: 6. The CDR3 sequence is CASSLGTGGGYSNQPQHF. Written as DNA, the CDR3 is TGTGCCAGCAGCTTAGGGACAGGGGGAGGTTATAGCAATCAGCCCCAGCATTTT.

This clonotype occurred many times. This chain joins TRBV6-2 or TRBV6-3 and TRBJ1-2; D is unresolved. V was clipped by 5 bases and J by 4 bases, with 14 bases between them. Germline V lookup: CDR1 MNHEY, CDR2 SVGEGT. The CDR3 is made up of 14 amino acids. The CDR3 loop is CASSPLDRIYGYTF. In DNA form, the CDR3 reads TGTGCCAGCAGTCCTTTGGACCGGATCTATGGCTACACCTTC.

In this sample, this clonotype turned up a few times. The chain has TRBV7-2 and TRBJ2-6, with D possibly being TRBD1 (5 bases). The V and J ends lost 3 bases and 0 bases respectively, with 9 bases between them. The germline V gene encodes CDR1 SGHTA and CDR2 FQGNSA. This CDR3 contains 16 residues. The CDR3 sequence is CASSFDRLSGANVLTF. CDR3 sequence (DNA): TGTGCCAGCAGCTTCGACAGACTCTCTGGGGCCAACGTCCTGACTTTC.

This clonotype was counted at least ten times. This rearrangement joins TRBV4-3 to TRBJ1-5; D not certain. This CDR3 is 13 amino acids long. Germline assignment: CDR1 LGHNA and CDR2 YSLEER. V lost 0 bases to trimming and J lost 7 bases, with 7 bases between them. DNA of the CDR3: TGCGCCAGCAGCCAAGATCGAGGACAGCCCCAGCATTTT. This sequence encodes CASSQDRGQPQHF.

Here the CDR3 reads CSALDSGTGQFF. CDR3 in DNA: TGCAGTGCTCTCGATTCCGGGACAGGACAATTCTTC. The chain joins TRBV20-1 to TRBJ2-1, with 8 bases lining up with TRBD1. Germline lookup yields CDR1 DFQATT and CDR2 SNEGSKA (reference sequence). Trimming removed 5 bases from V and 16 bases from J; junction bases left unmatched: 13. This CDR3 has 12 amino acids.

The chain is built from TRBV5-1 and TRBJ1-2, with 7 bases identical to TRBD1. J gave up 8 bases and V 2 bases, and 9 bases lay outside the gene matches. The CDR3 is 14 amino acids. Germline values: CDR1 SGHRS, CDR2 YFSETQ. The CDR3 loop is CASSFADRANGYTF. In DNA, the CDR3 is TGCGCCAGCAGCTTCGCCGACAGGGCTAACGGCTACACCTTC.

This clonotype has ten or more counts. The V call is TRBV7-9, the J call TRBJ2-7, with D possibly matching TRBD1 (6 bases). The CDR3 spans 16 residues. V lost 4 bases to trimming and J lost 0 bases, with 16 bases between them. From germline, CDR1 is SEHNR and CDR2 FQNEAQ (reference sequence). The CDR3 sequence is CASSSPLSTGSYEQYF. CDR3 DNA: TGTGCCAGCAGCTCCCCGTTGTCGACAGGCTCCTACGAGCAGTACTTC.

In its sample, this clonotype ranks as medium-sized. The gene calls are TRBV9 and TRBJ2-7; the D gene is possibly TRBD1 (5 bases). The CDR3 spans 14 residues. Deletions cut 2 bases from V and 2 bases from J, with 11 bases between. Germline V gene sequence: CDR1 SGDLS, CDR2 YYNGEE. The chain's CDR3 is CASSVTDSPYEQYF. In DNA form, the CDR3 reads TGTGCCAGCAGCGTGACAGACTCCCCCTACGAGCAGTACTTC.

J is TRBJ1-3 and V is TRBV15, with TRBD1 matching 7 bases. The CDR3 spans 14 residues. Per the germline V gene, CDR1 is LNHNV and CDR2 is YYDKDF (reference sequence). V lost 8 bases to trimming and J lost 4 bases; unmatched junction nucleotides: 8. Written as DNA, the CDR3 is TGTGCCACCGCCCCGGACAGGTTGGGAAACACCATATATTTT. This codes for CATAPDRLGNTIYF.

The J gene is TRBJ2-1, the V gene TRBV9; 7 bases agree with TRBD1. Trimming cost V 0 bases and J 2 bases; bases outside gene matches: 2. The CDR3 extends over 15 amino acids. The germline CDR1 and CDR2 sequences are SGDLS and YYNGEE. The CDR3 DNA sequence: TGTGCCAGCAGCGTAGGAGGGGGCGCCTACAATGAGCAGTTCTTC. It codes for CASSVGGGAYNEQFF.

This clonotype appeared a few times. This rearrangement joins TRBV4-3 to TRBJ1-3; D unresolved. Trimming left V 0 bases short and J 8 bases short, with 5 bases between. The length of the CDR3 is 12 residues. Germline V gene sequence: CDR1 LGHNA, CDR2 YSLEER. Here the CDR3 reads CASSQDWYTIYF. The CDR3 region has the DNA TGCGCCAGCAGCCAAGATTGGTACACCATATATTTT.

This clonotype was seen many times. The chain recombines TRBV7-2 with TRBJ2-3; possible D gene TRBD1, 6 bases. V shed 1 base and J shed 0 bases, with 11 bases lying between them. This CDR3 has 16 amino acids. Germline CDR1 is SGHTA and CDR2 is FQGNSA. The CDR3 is CASSLVPGASTDTQYF. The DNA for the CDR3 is TGTGCCAGCAGCTTAGTTCCAGGGGCCAGCACAGATACGCAGTATTTT.